These T cell receptor beta chains were read from a single sample in a study of CD8 T cells in Susac syndrome. TCRdb analysed the immunoSEQ multiplex PCR reads with MiXCR anew, one entry per CDR3 protein. The sample holds 150,000 to 200,000 distinct CDR3 sequences; 90% to 95% are singletons and the top ten take around 0.085%. Sequenced material: CD4+ T cells from PBMCs. The receptors derive from a human donor with Susac syndrome. CDR3s include the opening cysteine and the closing phenylalanine or tryptophan. The D gene is left open where the match is weak. Size tells how often a clone was seen (once, few, many) or the class of an expanded clone, and some rows leave it out.

NA,TRBJ1-2,12,NA,TRBV28,CASSSPPTSVAF,TGTGCCAGCAGTTCTCCCCCCACCTCTGTTGCCTTC
TRBD1,TRBJ2-5,15,NA,TRBV2,CASSVYRTGQETQYF,TGTGCCAGCAGTGTTTATAGGACAGGGCAAGAGACCCAGTACTTC
NA,TRBJ2-2,19,NA,TRBV30,CAWSVWEYRDRAYPGELFF,TGTGCCTGGAGTGTTTGGGAATACCGGGACCGCGCCTACCCCGGGGAGCTGTTTTTT
TRBD1,TRBJ2-3,15,NA,TRBV5-1,CASSLYGQGQNTQYF,TGCGCCAGCAGCTTGTACGGACAGGGGCAGAATACGCAGTATTTT
TRBD2,TRBJ2-5,15,NA,TRBV5-1,CASSELGTSGETQYF,TGCGCCAGCAGCGAACTCGGGACTAGCGGAGAGACCCAGTACTTC
TRBD1,TRBJ1-1,14,NA,TRBV3-1,CASSLRTGGPEAFF,TGTGCCAGCAGCCTGCGGACAGGGGGCCCTGAAGCTTTCTTT
NA,TRBJ2-2,14,NA,TRBV19,CASSTQGWTGELFF,TGTGCCAGTAGTACACAGGGATGGACCGGGGAGCTGTTTTTT
NA,TRBJ1-1,13,NA,TRBV6-5,CASTKPGVAEAFF,TGTGCCAGCACCAAACCAGGTGTCGCTGAAGCTTTCTTT
TRBD2,TRBJ2-7,15,NA,TRBV5-4,CASSLPGLASYEQYF,TGTGCCAGCAGCTTGCCTGGACTAGCTTCCTACGAGCAGTACTTC
NA,TRBJ2-1,15,NA,TRBV19,CASSNRVSSYNEQFF,TGTGCCAGTAGTAACAGGGTAAGCTCCTACAATGAGCAGTTCTTC
TRBD1,TRBJ1-5,14,NA,TRBV20-1,CSALLRDRNQPQHF,TGCAGTGCACTCCTCCGGGACAGAAATCAGCCCCAGCATTTT
NA,TRBJ2-1,15,NA,TRBV2,CASSGGASIINEQFF,TGTGCCAGCAGTGGGGGGGCGTCAATAATCAATGAGCAGTTCTTC
TRBD1,TRBJ2-5,15,NA,TRBV2,CASRDRDSQQETQYF,TGTGCCAGCAGAGATCGGGACAGCCAGCAAGAGACCCAGTACTTC
NA,TRBJ2-4,15,NA,TRBV5-1,CASSLVPARQNIQYF,TGCGCCAGCAGCTTGGTCCCAGCTCGTCAAAACATTCAGTACTTC
NA,TRBJ1-5,15,NA,TRBV2,CASSLSEYSNQPQHF,TGTGCCAGCAGTTTGAGCGAATATAGCAATCAGCCCCAGCATTTT
TRBD2,TRBJ2-3,15,NA,TRBV5-1,CASSLSSGGADTQYF,TGCGCCAGCAGTCTTTCCAGCGGGGGGGCGGATACGCAGTATTTT
NA,TRBJ1-6,15,few,TRBV5-1,CASSFMEGRDSPLHF,TGCGCCAGCAGCTTCATGGAGGGGCGGGATTCACCCCTCCACTTT
NA,TRBJ2-1,14,NA,TRBV10-3,CAISESRVPNEQFF,TGTGCCATCAGTGAGTCCAGGGTACCCAATGAGCAGTTCTTC
NA,TRBJ2-5,13,NA,TRBV30,CAWSQQGQETQYF,TGTGCCTGGAGTCAGCAGGGCCAAGAGACCCAGTACTTC
TRBD1,TRBJ1-2,16,NA,TRBV2,CASSRKGDRGIYGYTF,TGTGCCAGCAGTCGTAAAGGGGACAGGGGAATCTATGGCTACACCTTC
TRBD1,TRBJ2-7,15,NA,TRBV6-5,CASSTGTGTSYEQYF,TGTGCCAGCAGCACTGGGACAGGGACTTCCTACGAGCAGTACTTC
NA,TRBJ1-2,11,once,TRBV29-1,CSVGGIYGYTF,TGCAGCGTTGGAGGAATCTATGGCTACACCTTC
NA,TRBJ1-2,13,NA,TRBV12-3/TRBV12-4,CASSKRRDYGYTF,TGTGCCAGCAGCAAAAGACGAGACTATGGCTACACCTTC
NA,TRBJ1-3,15,NA,TRBV30,CAWSVRGTTGNTIYF,TGTGCCTGGAGTGTAAGGGGGACAACTGGAAACACCATATATTTT
NA,TRBJ2-1,15,NA,TRBV7-9,CAIENRDSPYNEQFF,TGTGCCATCGAAAATAGGGACTCCCCCTACAATGAGCAGTTCTTC
TRBD1,TRBJ2-2,16,NA,TRBV20-1,CSASEPTGRYTGELFF,TGCAGTGCTAGCGAACCGACAGGGAGATACACCGGGGAGCTGTTTTTT
NA,TRBJ2-3,12,NA,TRBV6-6,CASRDHTDTQYF,TGTGCCAGCAGGGACCACACAGATACGCAGTATTTT
NA,TRBJ2-5,11,NA,TRBV28,CASTHQETQYF,TGTGCCAGCACTCATCAAGAGACCCAGTACTTC
NA,TRBJ2-1,15,NA,TRBV10-3,CAISESGGGMNEQFF,TGTGCCATCAGTGAGTCGGGAGGAGGAATGAATGAGCAGTTCTTC
TRBD1,TRBJ2-3,15,NA,TRBV7-3,CASSLDRGPTDTQYF,TGTGCCAGCAGCTTAGACAGGGGGCCCACAGATACGCAGTATTTT
NA,TRBJ1-2,15,NA,TRBV4-1,CASSQTGFFDYGYTF,TGCGCCAGCAGCCAGACGGGGTTCTTTGACTATGGCTACACCTTC
NA,TRBJ2-5,14,NA,TRBV7-2,CASSWAGGQETQYF,TGTGCCAGCAGCTGGGCCGGGGGGCAGGAGACCCAGTACTTC
TRBD1,TRBJ1-3,13,NA,TRBV29-1,CSVEDRRKNTIYF,TGCAGCGTTGAGGACAGGCGGAAAAACACCATATATTTT
NA,TRBJ1-2,13,once,TRBV20-1,CSARPGIAYGYTF,TGCAGTGCTAGACCAGGGATTGCTTATGGCTACACCTTC
TRBD1,TRBJ1-1,12,NA,TRBV29-1,CSVVYRGVPAFF,TGCAGCGTCGTCTACAGGGGGGTCCCGGCTTTCTTT
TRBD2,TRBJ2-2,16,NA,TRBV4-1,CASSLGLAGVTGELFF,TGCGCCAGCAGCCTAGGGCTAGCGGGAGTAACCGGGGAGCTGTTTTTT
TRBD1,TRBJ2-1,19,NA,TRBV12-3/TRBV12-4,CASSKKLTIQGGWYNEQFF,TGTGCCAGCAGTAAGAAGCTGACCATACAGGGGGGATGGTACAATGAGCAGTTCTTC
NA,TRBJ2-7,13,NA,TRBV30,CAWSVGLIYEQYF,TGTGCCTGGAGTGTGGGGCTGATCTACGAGCAGTACTTC
NA,TRBJ2-7,14,NA,TRBV13,CASSLGRPTDEQYF,TGTGCCAGCAGCTTAGGCCGTCCTACGGACGAGCAGTACTTC
NA,TRBJ1-1,13,NA,TRBV18,CASSRVQAAEAFF,TGTGCCAGCTCACGAGTACAGGCAGCTGAAGCTTTCTTT
TRBD2,TRBJ2-7,17,NA,TRBV20-1,CSAASGTSGGNSYEQYF,TGCAGTGCTGCCTCCGGGACTAGCGGGGGAAACTCCTACGAGCAGTACTTC
TRBD1,TRBJ2-7,20,NA,TRBV29-1,CSALGMSGGRKGPMFYEQYF,TGCAGCGCTCTTGGGATGTCAGGGGGCAGGAAGGGCCCCATGTTCTACGAGCAGTACTTC
NA,TRBJ1-5,13,NA,TRBV30,CAWSHGMNQPQHF,TGTGCCTGGAGTCATGGAATGAATCAGCCCCAGCATTTT
NA,TRBJ1-1,15,once,TRBV30,CAWSVLYGRSTEAFF,TGTGCCTGGAGTGTATTATACGGGCGGAGCACTGAAGCTTTCTTT
TRBD2,TRBJ2-7,15,NA,TRBV12-3/TRBV12-4,CASRLAGGRPYEQYF,TGTGCCAGCAGGTTAGCGGGGGGACGACCTTACGAGCAGTACTTC
NA,TRBJ2-1,13,NA,TRBV7-8,CASSPDQGGEQFF,TGTGCCAGCAGCCCCGACCAGGGTGGTGAGCAGTTCTTC
NA,TRBJ2-1,15,NA,TRBV18,CASSLGRPPDNEQFF,TGTGCCAGCTCACTCGGCAGGCCTCCCGACAATGAGCAGTTCTTC
TRBD2,TRBJ2-1,15,NA,TRBV11-3,CASSFSGTSYNEQFF,TGTGCCAGCAGCTTTAGCGGGACCTCCTACAATGAGCAGTTCTTC
TRBD2,TRBJ2-7,14,once,TRBV2,CASSEGLAGNEQYF,TGTGCCAGCAGTGAGGGACTAGCGGGAAACGAGCAGTACTTC
TRBD2,TRBJ2-1,15,NA,TRBV4-1,CASRPGRAWDNEQFF,TGCGCCAGCAGACCGGGGAGGGCCTGGGACAATGAGCAGTTCTTC
NA,TRBJ2-5,15,NA,TRBV12-3/TRBV12-4,CASSLFLTGQETQYF,TGTGCCAGCAGTTTATTTCTCACGGGGCAAGAGACCCAGTACTTC
TRBD2,TRBJ2-3,15,NA,TRBV9,CASTRSGSITDTQYF,TGTGCCAGCACGAGAAGCGGGAGTATCACAGATACGCAGTATTTT
NA,TRBJ2-1,20,NA,TRBV28,CASSSHIPPTPFTTYNEQFF,TGTGCCAGCAGTTCCCACATCCCCCCCACTCCCTTTACCACCTACAATGAGCAGTTCTTC
NA,TRBJ2-2,14,NA,TRBV20-1,CSASKDPNTGELFF,TGCAGTGCTAGTAAGGATCCGAACACCGGGGAGCTGTTTTTT
TRBD1,TRBJ1-3,18,NA,TRBV7-2,CASSLGQGAHPRGNTIYF,TGTGCCAGCAGCCTCGGACAGGGCGCACACCCGCGAGGAAACACCATATATTTT
TRBD1,TRBJ1-4,14,NA,TRBV9,CASSAGTVNEKLFF,TGTGCCAGCAGCGCCGGGACAGTTAATGAAAAACTGTTTTTT
NA,TRBJ2-5,17,NA,TRBV29-1,CSVKEAGQGSVGKTQYF,TGCAGCGTTAAGGAGGCCGGTCAGGGAAGTGTTGGGAAGACCCAGTACTTC
TRBD2,TRBJ2-1,14,NA,TRBV20-1,CSARGLAGENEQFF,TGCAGTGCTCGGGGACTAGCGGGAGAGAATGAGCAGTTCTTC
NA,TRBJ2-3,13,NA,TRBV18,CASSPEDRGTQYF,TGTGCCAGCTCACCAGAAGATAGAGGTACGCAGTATTTT
TRBD1,TRBJ1-5,16,NA,TRBV20-1,CSARDPTGGSNQPQHF,TGCAGTGCTAGAGATCCCACAGGGGGTAGCAATCAGCCCCAGCATTTT